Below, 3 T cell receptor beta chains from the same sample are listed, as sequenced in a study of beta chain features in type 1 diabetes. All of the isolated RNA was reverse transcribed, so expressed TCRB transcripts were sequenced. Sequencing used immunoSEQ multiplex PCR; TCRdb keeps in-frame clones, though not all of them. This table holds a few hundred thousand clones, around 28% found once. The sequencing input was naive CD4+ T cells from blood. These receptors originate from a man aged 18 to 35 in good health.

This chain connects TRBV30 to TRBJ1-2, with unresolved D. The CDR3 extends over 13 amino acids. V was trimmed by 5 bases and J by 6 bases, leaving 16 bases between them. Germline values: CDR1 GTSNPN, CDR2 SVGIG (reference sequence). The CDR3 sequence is CAWSARPGDGYTF. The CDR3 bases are TGTGCCTGGTCGGCCCGGCCCGGGGATGGCTACACCTTC.

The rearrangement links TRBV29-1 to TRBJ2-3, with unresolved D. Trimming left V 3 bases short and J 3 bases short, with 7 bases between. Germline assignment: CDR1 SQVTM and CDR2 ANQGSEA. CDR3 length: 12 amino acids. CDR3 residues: CSVEQFTDTQYF. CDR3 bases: TGCAGCGTTGAGCAGTTTACAGATACGCAGTATTTT.

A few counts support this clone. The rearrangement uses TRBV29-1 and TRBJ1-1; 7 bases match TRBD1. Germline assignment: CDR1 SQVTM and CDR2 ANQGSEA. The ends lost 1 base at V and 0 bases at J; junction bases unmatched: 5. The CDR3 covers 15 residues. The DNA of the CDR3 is TGCAGCGTTGAAGTTCGAGGGGGCCTGAACACTGAAGCTTTCTTT. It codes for CSVEVRGGLNTEAFF.